The next 27 T cell receptor beta chains were all read from a single sample in a study of blood T cell repertoires in COVID-19. TCRdb's table, derived via immunoSEQ multiplex PCR, lists solely in-frame clones and lacks some. The table records 150,000 to 200,000 clones, 86% of them present only once. The sequenced sample consisted of peripheral blood. These receptors were collected from a man aged 45-65 years with active or convalescent COVID-19.

The rearrangement joins TRBV7-9 to TRBJ2-3; TRBD1 matches 10 bases. J lost 4 bases, V lost 5 bases, and 3 bases had no gene match. Germline CDR1 and CDR2: SEHNR and FQNEAQ (reference sequence). This CDR3 is 14 amino acids long. In DNA, the CDR3 is TGTGCCAGCAGCCCCGGGACAGGGGCAGATACGCAGTATTTT. Amino acid sequence: CASSPGTGADTQYF.

J is TRBJ2-7 and V is TRBV27; D might be TRBD2 (6 bases). CDR1 and CDR2 from the germline V gene are MNHEY and SMNVEV (reference sequence). This CDR3 spans 14 amino acids. Trimming took off 5 bases at V and 8 bases at J, with 19 bases between the two ends. The CDR3 is CASSLSGTQSKQYF. In nucleotides, the CDR3 is TGTGCCAGCAGTCTGTCCGGGACTCAGTCAAAGCAGTACTTC.

The V and J genes are TRBV6-5 and TRBJ2-3; 7 bases are a match to TRBD1. CDR3 length equals 13 residues. Germline lookup yields CDR1 MNHEY and CDR2 SVGAGI. The trim removed 10 bases at V and 4 bases at J, leaving 8 bases unmatched. The CDR3 protein is CATTGAGSDTQYF. The CDR3 bases are TGTGCCACCACAGGGGCAGGCTCAGATACGCAGTATTTT.

V gene TRBV28 combines with J gene TRBJ2-7; 13 nucleotides line up with TRBD2. This CDR3 region has 15 residues. Germline V gene sequence: CDR1 MDHEN, CDR2 SYDVKM. V was clipped by 5 bases and J by 3 bases; unmatched bases: 4. CDR3 sequence: CASSGTSGANYEQYF. In nucleotides, the CDR3 is TGTGCCAGCAGTGGGACTAGCGGGGCTAACTACGAGCAGTACTTC. Filled out from reference TRBV28 and TRBJ2-7, the complete variable domain reads DVKVTQSSRYLVKRTGEKVFLECVQDMDHENMFWYRQDPGLGLRLIYFSYDVKMKEKGDIPEGYSVSREKKERFSLILESASTNQTSMYLCASSGTSGANYEQYFGPGTRLTVT.

This chain joins TRBV2 and TRBJ2-1; 9 bases match TRBD1. The V gene's germline CDR1 is SNHLY and CDR2 FYNNEI. The CDR3 is made up of 15 amino acids. V lost 5 bases, J lost 6 bases, and 8 bases stayed unmatched. For the CDR3, the DNA is TGTGCCAGCAGTCGGACAGGGGCGGGTTCCAATGAGCAGTTCTTC. This translates into CASSRTGAGSNEQFF.

The chain employs TRBV7-6 and TRBJ2-7, with 8 bases aligning to TRBD2. V gave up 5 bases and J gave up 2 bases; unmatched junction bases: 20. This CDR3 has 19 amino acids. Germline CDR1 reads SGHVS; CDR2 reads FNYEAQ. The CDR3 loop is CASSAIALGGTGLAYEQYF. The CDR3 nucleotides are TGTGCCAGCAGCGCGATAGCCCTTGGGGGTACGGGACTAGCCTACGAGCAGTACTTC.

The sample holds a few counts of this clone. The chain joins TRBV7-9 to TRBJ2-3, with 8 bases matching TRBD2. The CDR3 is made up of 17 amino acids. Germline loops: CDR1 SEHNR, CDR2 FQNEAQ (reference sequence). V gave up 3 bases and J gave up 0 bases; unmatched junction bases: 8. As DNA, the CDR3 is TGTGCCAGCAGCTTGATCTGGGCGGGAGGAAGCACAGATACGCAGTATTTT. Its translation: CASSLIWAGGSTDTQYF.

The chain joins TRBV6-5 to TRBJ1-1; TRBD1 matches 7 bases. The CDR3 contains 14 residues. Germline assignment: CDR1 MNHEY and CDR2 SVGAGI. With 5 bases clipped from V and 9 bases from J, the junction kept 12 bases outside the gene matches. In DNA form, the CDR3 reads TGTGCCAGCAGTACATATTTTGGGACAGACAAAGCTTTCTTT. The encoded protein is CASSTYFGTDKAFF.

The J gene is TRBJ1-2, the V gene TRBV6-5; D call uncertain. Germline CDR1 MNHEY, CDR2 SVGAGI. V was shortened by 0 bases and J by 6 bases, with 11 bases between the two germline ends. The CDR3 has 14 amino acids. CDR3 DNA sequence: TGTGCCAGCAGTTACTCGTCCGCGTTTAATGGCTACACCTTC. Encoded protein: CASSYSSAFNGYTF.

Note on this clone: The conserved phenylalanine or tryptophan is not found at the CDR3 terminus, so this likely reflects a read error. The DNA is omitted, as the CDR3 cannot be located on it reliably, and the CDR3 follows TCRdb's listing. This chain uses TRBV11-2 with TRBJ1-5; the tabulated D call, TRBD1, remains unverified against the DNA. The germline V gene encodes CDR1 SGHAT and CDR2 FQNNGV. Both ends counted, the CDR3 spans 12 residues. The CDR3 region is CASSSSGDLHIL.

CDR3 sequence (DNA): TGTGCCAGCAGCCCCGGACAGCGGGGCACTGAAGCTTTCTTT. This sequence encodes CASSPGQRGTEAFF. This chain joins TRBV5-4 and TRBJ1-1; the D gene is possibly TRBD1 (6 bases). Between the trimmed V and J ends, which lost 4 bases and 4 bases, there was a span of 14 bases. This CDR3 contains 14 residues. From germline, CDR1 is SGHNT and CDR2 YYREEE (reference sequence).

This chain joins TRBV28 and TRBJ1-6; 7 bases map to TRBD1. The CDR3 runs to 13 residues. V trimming: 7 bases; J trimming: 10 bases; junction bases outside the gene matches: 7. Germline V gives CDR1 MDHEN, CDR2 SYDVKM. DNA for the CDR3: TGTGCCAGCACCAGACAGGGTGACTCACCCCTCCACTTT. Amino acid sequence: CASTRQGDSPLHF.

V gene TRBV28 combines with J gene TRBJ1-2, with 7 nucleotides matching TRBD1. Trimming removed 5 bases from V and 0 bases from J; junction bases left unmatched: 6. Germline V gene lookup returns CDR1 MDHEN and CDR2 SYDVKM. The CDR3 sequence is 15 residues long. The CDR3 DNA reads as TGTGCCAGCAGTCCACAAGACAGGGCTAACTATGGCTACACCTTC. Translated, it gives CASSPQDRANYGYTF.

In the case of this clone: Other DNA sequences of this sample code for an identical CDR3. The chain carries TRBV19 and TRBJ2-7, with 10 bases lining up with TRBD1. Per germline, CDR1 LNHDA and CDR2 SQIVND (reference sequence). There are 14 residues in the CDR3. Unmatched junction bases numbered 3, after V lost 6 bases and J lost 1 base. The CDR3 nucleotides are TGTGCCAGTAGAGGGACAGGGGCTTCCTACGAGCAGTACTTC. Amino acids: CASRGTGASYEQYF. The full variable domain, with the rest looked up from reference TRBV19 and TRBJ2-7, is DGGITQSPKYLFRKEGQNVTLSCEQNLNHDAMYWYRQDPGQGLRLIYYSQIVNDFQKGDIAEGYSVSREKKESFPLTVTSAQKNPTAFYLCASRGTGASYEQYFGPGTRLTVT.

The sample holds a few counts of this clone. The V gene is TRBV6-5, the J gene TRBJ1-6, with D possibly TRBD1 on 5 matching bases. The CDR3 has 14 residues. Germline V CDR1 and CDR2: MNHEY, SVGAGI. V was trimmed by 7 bases and J by 7 bases, leaving 14 bases between them. The CDR3 DNA reads TGTGCCAGCACCCCAGACAGAATCAATTCACCCCTCCACTTT. Amino acid sequence: CASTPDRINSPLHF.

This clone showed up just once. The chain joins TRBV19 to TRBJ1-5; 7 positions match TRBD1. The CDR3 length is 17 residues. After removal of 5 bases from V and 3 bases from J, the junction contained 13 bases not matched to a gene. The germline CDR1 and CDR2 sequences are LNHDA and SQIVND (reference sequence). CDR3 loop: CASSLTQGKGANQPQHF. DNA for the CDR3: TGTGCCAGTAGTCTAACACAGGGGAAGGGAGCCAATCAGCCCCAGCATTTT.

This clone was seen a single time. The V gene is TRBV3-1 (or the pseudogene TRBV3-2), the J gene TRBJ2-3, with TRBD2 identical over 7 bases. This CDR3 region has 15 residues. The V gene's germline CDR1 is LGHDT and CDR2 YNNKEL (reference sequence). After removal of 4 bases from V and 6 bases from J, the junction contained 10 bases not matched to a gene. The CDR3 DNA reads as TGTGCCAGCAGCCGGCCCACGGGGGGTACGGATACGCAGTATTTT. It translates to CASSRPTGGTDTQYF.

A few counts support this clone. V and J are TRBV19 and TRBJ2-3, with TRBD2 identical over 9 bases. This CDR3 has 16 amino acids. V was clipped by 3 bases and J by 4 bases; unmatched bases: 8. Germline CDR1 reads LNHDA; CDR2 reads SQIVND (reference sequence). The DNA for the CDR3 is TGTGCCAGTAGTATTCGTAGCGGGAGTGGCGCAGATACGCAGTATTTT. The encoded protein is CASSIRSGSGADTQYF.

J is TRBJ1-4 and V is TRBV5-4; TRBD1 agrees at 9 bases. Trimming removed 4 bases from V and 8 bases from J; junction bases left unmatched: 9. CDR1 is SGHNT and CDR2 is YYREEE in the germline V gene (reference sequence). CDR3 size: 15 residues. CDR3 sequence reads: CASSPAGTGREKLFF. CDR3 coding DNA: TGTGCCAGCAGCCCTGCAGGGACAGGGCGGGAAAAACTGTTTTTT.

The chain combines TRBV7-6 with TRBJ2-2; the match to TRBD2 covers 13 bases. Germline CDR1 reads SGHVS; CDR2 reads FNYEAQ. V shed 7 bases, J shed 5 bases, and the junction held 10 bases outside the gene matches. This CDR3 spans 17 amino acids. The CDR3 DNA follows: TGTGCCAGCACCCAACTCGGGACTAGCGGGGAAACCGGGGAGCTGTTTTTT. The encoded protein is CASTQLGTSGETGELFF. Supplemented by reference TRBV7-6 and TRBJ2-2, the full variable domain reads GAGVSQSPRYKVTKRGQDVALRCDPISGHVSLYWYRQALGQGPEFLTYFNYEAQQDKSGLPNDRFSAERPEGSISTLTIQRTEQRDSAMYRCASTQLGTSGETGELFFGEGSRLTVL.

The chain employs TRBV10-3 and TRBJ2-3; D is uncertain. The CDR3 totals 12 residues. Trimming took 10 bases from V and 3 from J, leaving 11 bases between them. Germline V gives CDR1 ENHRY, CDR2 SYGVKD. This CDR3 is CATLGATDTQYF. In DNA form, the CDR3 reads TGTGCCACTCTCGGAGCAACAGATACGCAGTATTTT.

The chain recombines TRBV5-5 with TRBJ1-6, with D possibly TRBD1 on 5 matching bases. The CDR3 sequence is 14 residues long. Germline CDR1 SGHKS, CDR2 YYEKEE (reference sequence). Between the trimmed V and J ends, which lost 6 bases and 7 bases, there was a span of 14 bases. CDR3 DNA sequence: TGTGCCAGCAACATCCGGGGGATGAATTCACCCCTCCACTTT. This encodes CASNIRGMNSPLHF.

V and J are TRBV27 and TRBJ2-3; 15 nucleotides agree with TRBD2. Per the germline V gene, CDR1 is MNHEY and CDR2 is SMNVEV (reference sequence). J was trimmed by 2 bases and V by 4 bases; bases with no gene match: 7. The CDR3 is 18 residues long. The CDR3, as DNA: TGTGCCAGCAGTTATGGACTAGCGGGGGGGCGGGTCACAGATACGCAGTATTTT. Its protein is CASSYGLAGGRVTDTQYF.

The chain recombines TRBV7-3 with TRBJ2-1, with 7 bases fitting TRBD2. This CDR3 region has 19 residues. Unmatched junction bases numbered 11, after V lost 0 bases and J lost 0 bases. Looked up from germline, CDR1 is SGHTA and CDR2 is FQGTGA. For the CDR3, the DNA is TGTGCCAGCAGCTTAACCGGACTAGAAGGGGATAGCTCCTACAATGAGCAGTTCTTC. It specifies CASSLTGLEGDSSYNEQFF.

The rearrangement joins TRBV9 to TRBJ1-4, with unresolved D. The CDR3 consists of 12 residues. V was trimmed by 4 bases and J by 6 bases, leaving 7 bases between them. Germline CDR1 SGDLS, CDR2 YYNGEE. CDR3 protein: CASSSRDEKLFF. In nucleotides, the CDR3 is TGTGCCAGCAGCTCCCGCGATGAAAAACTGTTTTTT.

V gene TRBV5-1 combines with J gene TRBJ2-3; 7 bases fit TRBD2. V shed 0 bases, J shed 2 bases, and the junction held 6 bases outside the gene matches. CDR1 is SGHRS and CDR2 is YFSETQ in the germline V gene. The CDR3 contains 16 residues. In DNA form, the CDR3 reads TGCGCCAGCAGCTTGGACAGCGGGACCATCACAGATACGCAGTATTTT. Translation gives CASSLDSGTITDTQYF.

The genes are TRBV7-9 and TRBJ1-6; a possible D gene is TRBD1 (6 bases). V was shortened by 4 bases and J by 9 bases, with 13 bases between the two germline ends. CDR1 is SEHNR, CDR2 FQNEAQ, per germline (reference sequence). The CDR3 loop spans 14 amino acids. The CDR3, as DNA: TGTGCCAGCAGCTCCTCGACAGGTGTTTCACCCCTCCACTTT. This gives the protein CASSSSTGVSPLHF.